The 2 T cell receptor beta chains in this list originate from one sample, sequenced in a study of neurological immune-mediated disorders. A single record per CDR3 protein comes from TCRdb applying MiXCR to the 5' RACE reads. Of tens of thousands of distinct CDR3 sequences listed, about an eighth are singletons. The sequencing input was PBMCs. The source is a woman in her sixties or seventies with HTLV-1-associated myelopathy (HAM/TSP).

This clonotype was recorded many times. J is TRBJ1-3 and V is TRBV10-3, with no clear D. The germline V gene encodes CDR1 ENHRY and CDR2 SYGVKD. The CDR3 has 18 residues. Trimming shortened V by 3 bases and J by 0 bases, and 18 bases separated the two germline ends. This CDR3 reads CAISDPSHPVGSGNTIYF. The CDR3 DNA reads TGTGCCATCAGTGACCCGAGTCACCCGGTGGGCTCTGGAAACACCATATATTTT.

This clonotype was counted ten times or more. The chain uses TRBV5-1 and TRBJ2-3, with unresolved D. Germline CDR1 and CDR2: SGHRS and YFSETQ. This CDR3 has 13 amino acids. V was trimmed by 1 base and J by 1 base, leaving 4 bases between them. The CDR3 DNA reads TGCGCCAGCAGCTTGCCCGGCACAGATACGCAGTATTTT. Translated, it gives CASSLPGTDTQYF.